Below are 24 T cell receptor beta chains sequenced from a single sample in a study of blood T cell repertoires in COVID-19 (TCRdb year 2020). The library was made by the immunoSEQ multiplex PCR assay. TCRdb provides this immuneACCESS table in a form limited to in-frame rearrangements. Some clones are lacking; in checked studies, under half of them reflect an unresolved V gene, and why the rest are absent is not known. The sample yields fewer than 40,000 clones; around 85% were counted once. Together, the top ten hold more than 7.5% of the sample. The sample was peripheral blood. The origin of the receptors is a man aged 80 or over with active COVID-19.

The chain uses TRBV7-9 and TRBJ1-5; 8 nucleotides align to TRBD1. From germline, CDR1 is SEHNR and CDR2 FQNEAQ (reference sequence). This CDR3 has 15 residues. The ends lost 3 bases at V and 1 base at J; junction bases unmatched: 2. CDR3 in amino acids: CASSLAGGSNQPQHF. The CDR3, as DNA: TGTGCCAGCAGCTTGGCAGGGGGCAGCAATCAGCCCCAGCATTTT.

J is TRBJ1-2 and V is TRBV19; weak D call: TRBD1 (5 bases). The germline V and J ends were trimmed by 3 bases and 4 bases, with 15 bases remaining between them. The germline gives CDR1 LNHDA, CDR2 SQIVND (reference sequence). CDR3 length: 15 residues. The CDR3 here is CASSILGREGYGYTF. In DNA, the CDR3 is TGTGCCAGTAGTATTCTGGGCAGGGAGGGCTATGGCTACACCTTC.

The chain carries TRBV7-2 and TRBJ1-6, with D maybe TRBD1 (6 bases). Germline V gene lookup returns CDR1 SGHTA and CDR2 FQGNSA. V was clipped by 4 bases and J by 3 bases, with 13 bases between them. The CDR3 loop spans 16 amino acids. As DNA, the CDR3 is TGTGCCAGCAGCTCTAACAGGGCAGTCTATAATTCACCCCTCCACTTT. Amino acids: CASSSNRAVYNSPLHF.

This clone was seen a single time. The chain carries TRBV4-1 and TRBJ2-3; 8 nucleotides align to TRBD2. Germline V gene data show CDR1 as MGHRA and CDR2 as YSYEKL. J gave up 1 base and V 2 bases, and 2 bases lay outside the gene matches. The CDR3 has 15 amino acids. CDR3 amino acids: CASSQQTSGTDTQYF. The CDR3 DNA follows: TGCGCCAGCAGCCAACAGACTAGCGGCACAGATACGCAGTATTTT.

This chain joins TRBV19 and TRBJ2-6, with TRBD1 identical over 9 bases. CDR3 size: 18 residues. After removal of 3 bases from V and 0 bases from J, the junction contained 6 bases not matched to a gene. Germline CDR1 and CDR2: LNHDA and SQIVND (reference sequence). In nucleotides, the CDR3 is TGTGCCAGTAGTATCCTCGGACAGGGGATCTCTGGGGCCAACGTCCTGACTTTC. The encoded protein is CASSILGQGISGANVLTF. Together with reference TRBV19 and TRBJ2-6, the CDR3 gives the full variable domain: DGGITQSPKYLFRKEGQNVTLSCEQNLNHDAMYWYRQDPGQGLRLIYYSQIVNDFQKGDIAEGYSVSREKKESFPLTVTSAQKNPTAFYLCASSILGQGISGANVLTFGAGSRLTVL.

CDR3 nucleotide sequence: TGTGCCAGCAGTGCCAACGTGGGAGGGTACACCCAGTACTTC. This codes for CASSANVGGYTQYF. The rearrangement links TRBV2 to TRBJ2-5; the match to TRBD2 covers 7 bases. CDR1 and CDR2 from the germline V gene are SNHLY and FYNNEI. The trim removed 4 bases at V and 8 bases at J, leaving 10 bases unmatched. This CDR3 has 14 amino acids.

J is TRBJ2-1 and V is TRBV5-1; TRBD2 matches 9 bases. J lost 0 bases, V lost 7 bases, and 5 bases had no gene match. The CDR3 runs to 15 residues. CDR1 and CDR2 (germline): SGHRS, YFSETQ. CDR3 coding DNA: TGCGCCAGCCGCCCGACTAGCGGCTCCTACAATGAGCAGTTCTTC. Translated, it gives CASRPTSGSYNEQFF.

This clone appeared a few times. The rearrangement joins TRBV12-3 or TRBV12-4 to TRBJ1-1; 9 bases are a match to TRBD1. The length of the CDR3 is 13 residues. V trimming: 5 bases; J trimming: 5 bases; junction bases outside the gene matches: 3. Here the CDR3 reads CASSKTGGTEAFF. The CDR3 bases are TGTGCCAGCAGTAAGACAGGGGGGACTGAAGCTTTCTTT.

The rearrangement links TRBV18 to TRBJ2-1, with TRBD1 as a possible D gene (6 bases). Germline assignment: CDR1 KGHSH and CDR2 LQKENI. The length of the CDR3 is 15 residues. With 3 bases removed from V and 6 bases from J, the gap between germline ends came to 15 bases. In nucleotides, the CDR3 is TGTGCCAGCTCACCTTCACAGGGTTTGATCAATGAGCAGTTCTTC. Protein sequence: CASSPSQGLINEQFF.

The V call is TRBV19, the J call TRBJ1-4, with 7 bases that match TRBD1. This CDR3 spans 14 amino acids. Trimming removed 6 bases from V and 6 bases from J; junction bases left unmatched: 7. Germline loops: CDR1 LNHDA, CDR2 SQIVND (reference sequence). CDR3 in DNA: TGTGCCAGTAGAGAAGACAGGGCGGATGAAAAACTGTTTTTT. Translated: CASREDRADEKLFF.

This clone was detected only once. The V gene is TRBV19, the J gene TRBJ1-3; D is unclear. Germline V lookup: CDR1 LNHDA, CDR2 SQIVND (reference sequence). V shed 4 bases and J shed 0 bases, with 10 bases lying between them. CDR3 length: 15 amino acids. CDR3 sequence: CASSTSGNSGNTIYF. The CDR3 DNA is TGTGCCAGTAGTACGTCCGGGAACTCTGGAAACACCATATATTTT.

The V and J genes are TRBV5-1 and TRBJ2-1; 9 bases match TRBD2. The CDR3 sequence is 15 residues long. Germline-derived CDR1 and CDR2 are SGHRS and YFSETQ. Losses at the gene ends were 4 bases for V and 7 bases for J; bases not matched to a gene: 9. The CDR3 DNA follows: TGCGCCAGCAGCGTAGTAGCGGGGGCGGGGAATGAGCAGTTCTTC. Its translation: CASSVVAGAGNEQFF.

The chain is built from TRBV15 and TRBJ2-5; TRBD1 is a possible D gene (7 bases). Germline assignment: CDR1 LNHNV and CDR2 YYDKDF (reference sequence). Trimming took off 0 bases at V and 4 bases at J, with 15 bases between the two ends. The CDR3 runs to 16 residues. CDR3 nucleotides: TGTGCCACCAGCAGAGATTACGCAGGGGGAGGAGAGACCCAGTACTTC. This codes for CATSRDYAGGGETQYF.

The chain links TRBV9 to TRBJ2-5; possibly TRBD2 for D (5 bases). Trimming left V 0 bases short and J 4 bases short, with 19 bases between. Germline CDR1 is SGDLS and CDR2 is YYNGEE. This CDR3 has 17 residues. In DNA form, the CDR3 reads TGTGCCAGCAGCGTAGCCAGCACGCCGAGGGTGAGAGAGACCCAGTACTTC. This sequence encodes CASSVASTPRVRETQYF.

The chain couples TRBV10-3 to TRBJ1-3, with TRBD1 matching over 9 bases. J lost 8 bases, V lost 10 bases, and 9 bases had no gene match. The length of the CDR3 is 13 residues. Germline V gene lookup returns CDR1 ENHRY and CDR2 SYGVKD. CDR3 in DNA: TGTGCCACCACGACAGGGGGTGGGTACACCATATATTTT. Amino acids: CATTTGGGYTIYF.

The chain carries TRBV3-1 (or the pseudogene TRBV3-2) and TRBJ1-4, with 7 nucleotides matching TRBD1. Germline V gives CDR1 LGHDT, CDR2 YNNKEL (reference sequence). The junction had 6 bases not matched to a gene; V was cut back by 4 bases and J by 7 bases. The CDR3 covers 14 residues. The DNA of the CDR3 is TGTGCCAGCAGCCTGCAGGGGGTCGGTGAAAAACTGTTTTTT. This gives the protein CASSLQGVGEKLFF.

V and J are TRBV7-9 and TRBJ2-2; 7 positions match TRBD1. Germline V gene data show CDR1 as SEHNR and CDR2 as FQNEAQ (reference sequence). Trimming removed 4 bases from V and 4 bases from J; junction bases left unmatched: 9. The CDR3 is 16 amino acids. CDR3 residues: CASSSPTGVGTGELFF. CDR3 nucleotides: TGTGCCAGCAGCTCTCCAACAGGGGTGGGCACCGGGGAGCTGTTTTTT.

V and J are TRBV19 and TRBJ2-4, with TRBD2 identical over 7 bases. Unmatched junction bases numbered 8, after V lost 4 bases and J lost 8 bases. CDR1 is LNHDA, CDR2 SQIVND, per germline (reference sequence). This CDR3 region has 14 residues. In DNA form, the CDR3 reads TGTGCCAGTAGTACCCGGGGAGGGCGGGACATTCAGTACTTC. Encoded protein: CASSTRGGRDIQYF.

V and J are TRBV11-2 and TRBJ1-1; D call uncertain. Trimming left V 5 bases short and J 6 bases short, with 13 bases between. CDR1 is SGHAT, CDR2 FQNNGV, per germline. The CDR3 totals 13 residues. Here the CDR3 DNA reads TGTGCCAGCAGCGAACGGGATATGGCTGAAGCTTTCTTT. This translates into CASSERDMAEAFF.

This chain links TRBV5-1 with TRBJ2-7, with 7 bases lining up with TRBD1. V lost 5 bases to trimming and J lost 1 base; unmatched junction nucleotides: 6. The CDR3 has 14 residues. CDR1 and CDR2 from the germline V gene are SGHRS and YFSETQ. The CDR3 loop is CASRVPGQSYEQYF. The CDR3 DNA sequence: TGCGCCAGCAGGGTCCCGGGACAGTCCTACGAGCAGTACTTC.

V is TRBV12-5 and J is TRBJ2-1, with D possibly matching TRBD1 (5 bases). The CDR3 has 14 residues. Germline-derived CDR1 and CDR2 are LGHNT and FRNRAP. V was clipped by 6 bases and J by 2 bases, with 11 bases between them. Here the CDR3 reads CASGSGWPYNEQFF. As DNA, the CDR3 is TGTGCTAGTGGCTCAGGGTGGCCCTACAATGAGCAGTTCTTC.

V usage is TRBV19 and J usage is TRBJ2-5; D perhaps matches TRBD2 (5 bases). Looked up from germline, CDR1 is LNHDA and CDR2 is SQIVND (reference sequence). The length of the CDR3 is 16 residues. V lost 4 bases, J lost 3 bases, and 18 bases lay in between. CDR3 amino acids: CASSTIGGPGKETQYF. CDR3 nucleotide sequence: TGTGCCAGTAGTACTATCGGCGGCCCGGGAAAAGAGACCCAGTACTTC.

The chain has TRBV5-1 and TRBJ2-5, with D perhaps matching TRBD1 (6 bases). The germline CDR1 and CDR2 sequences are SGHRS and YFSETQ. Trimming shortened V by 2 bases and J by 5 bases, and 10 bases separated the two germline ends. CDR3 length: 13 residues. CDR3 sequence (DNA): TGCGCCAGCAGCTTAACAGGGTCGGAGACCCAGTACTTC. Its protein is CASSLTGSETQYF. Full variable domain (remainder filled in from reference TRBV5-1 and TRBJ2-5): KAGVTQTPRYLIKTRGQQVTLSCSPISGHRSVSWYQQTPGQGLQFLFEYFSETQRNKGNFPGRFSGRQFSNSRSEMNVSTLELGDSALYLCASSLTGSETQYFGPGTRLLVL.

V and J are TRBV9 and TRBJ2-2; 10 bases line up with TRBD2. This CDR3 region has 16 residues. CDR1 and CDR2 from the germline V gene are SGDLS and YYNGEE. V was clipped by 0 bases and J by 4 bases; unmatched bases: 3. DNA of the CDR3: TGTGCCAGCAGCGTAGGGGGACTAGCGTCCACCGGGGAGCTGTTTTTT. Translation: CASSVGGLASTGELFF.